This TCR beta chain was observed in a study of cytomegalovirus exposure and HLA in healthy donors (dated by TCRdb to about 2017). For the study in its entirety: According to an earlier analysis of 450 to 650 of the donors, about 170 million T cells yielded 90 million to 130 million unique TCR beta sequences and about 300 Gb of sequence data. An early release covering roughly 640 HLA-typed donors comprised approximately 290 gigabases of sequencing data and about 90 million unique TCR sequences. Among the roughly 400 genotyped donors, around 81% belonged to the genetic ancestry cluster associated with self-reported Caucasian donors. The aim of the study was to test whether cataloging public T cell receptors could identify signatures of past pathogen exposure. The study used immunosequencing to profile the T cell repertoires of more than 650 subjects and linked those repertoires to cytomegalovirus serostatus. Besides the first cohort of approximately 710 subjects, a separate validation cohort made up of 120 different subjects was used. The study combined high-throughput TCR immunosequencing, statistical association of individual TCRs with disease status, and machine learning to predict cytomegalovirus infection status. A later analysis re-analyzed previously published TCR beta repertoires from about 600 donors and added high-resolution HLA genotyping to study TCR occurrence patterns. The later analysis used no new phenotypic data to find candidate immune exposures, relying instead on TCR beta sequences and their occurrence across donors. An earlier analysis of several hundred of the donors used high-throughput TCR beta sequencing to judge whether each TCR beta V gene segment behaved as functional or pseudogenic. Donor age, sex, ethnicity and CMV serostatus were compiled together with the repertoire data. A later genetic analysis used genome-wide SNP genotypes for 398 of the 666 donors, treating that subset as a discovery cohort. Every repertoire in the discovery cohort had been generated on one and the same sequencing platform. HLA typing covered class I and class II loci at four-digit resolution. The number of donors typed differed by locus, with about 629-630 for A, B, C, DRB1 and DQB1, around 500 for DQA1, nearly 610 for DPA1, and some 470 for DPB1. About five DR-DQ haplotypes were handled as single units for association and clustering because linkage in the cohort was strong. On average, about 240,000 unique TCR beta nucleotide sequences were sequenced per donor among a few hundred genotyped donors of the cohort, with around 19% of those sequences being non-productive. General conclusions and limits of the study: The cohort was sequenced for TCR beta chains only, and without alpha or paired-chain data the features that could be detected were limited. The study gave a list of roughly 150 TCR beta chains associated with cytomegalovirus. In a later analysis, several top co-occurrence clusters were reported to appear linked to parvovirus B19, influenza, CMV and Epstein-Barr virus. Roughly uniform sequencing depth across donors was assumed in presence/absence analyses, although this assumption may not hold. In an earlier analysis of several hundred of the donors, most TCR beta V segments were observed in productive rearrangements about 90% or about 30% of the time, broadly matching IMGT annotations. Most TCR sequences were seen in very few donors, while some public TCRs were found in many individuals. A later analysis found that TCR association rates varied across HLA loci, with DRB1 alleles showing the most associated TCRs and HLA-C alleles the fewest. Because HLA typing was missing for some donors at each locus, association tests included only the typed subset. At a false discovery rate of 0.05, a later analysis linked around 17,000 TCR beta sequences to specific HLA alleles. Approximately 16 rarely observed V segments, including chromosome 9 orphons, were excluded from the earlier analysis of approximately 500 of the donors because counts were too low. A later genetic analysis reported fewer N-insertions in productive TCRs among donors in an Asian-associated ancestry cluster than the roughly 700-donor mean. In a later analysis, HLA-associated TCR beta chains were found to be more clonally expanded and to have lower generation probabilities than equally common non-associated chains. Assigning TCR associations to individual alleles was difficult when HLA alleles, especially DR and DQ, strongly co-occurred. Immune exposure information for the cohort was limited to CMV serostatus. A group of highly shared sequence variants was considered likely to be a technical artifact of the sequencing pipeline. A further reported finding was that TCR beta sequences accurately predicted the HLA-A and HLA-B alleles for most subjects in the first cohort. Three of the identified cytomegalovirus-associated TCR beta chains were confirmed in vitro to be specific for cytomegalovirus antigens. V-gene and J-gene trimming of TCR beta chains was associated with a missense DCLRE1C variant in a later genetic analysis, and the association was replicated in an independent cohort. Some IMGT-functional V segments, including TRBV6-2 and TRBV6-3, could not be distinguished by the 87-base-pair reads and were therefore excluded. A later analysis found that most CMV-associated TCR beta chains appeared HLA-restricted, with HLA associations seemingly driven largely by CMV exposure. It was suggested by the authors that the approach could potentially be generalized to other disease states and immunological phenotypes. The classifier was reported to diagnose cytomegalovirus status with high specificity and sensitivity in both the original cohort and the validation cohort. Correlated functional status among segregating V segments might be attributable to linkage disequilibrium, but an unknown experimental factor could not be ruled out.

Notes on this clone: Its binding antigen is unknown. No base-level quality is on record; no much larger clone is a single base apart.

V sheds 5 bases and J sheds 5 bases, leaving 15 bases between their ends. CDR1 and CDR2 are drawn from the germline V gene: SQVTM, ANQGSEA. Reading from cysteine to phenylalanine, the CDR3 counts 13 amino acids. Only the CDR3 part of the read is kept: 39 bases, read in frame from the first base. Library preparation used the immunoSEQ multiplex PCR assay. A mixture of 60 forward primers for TCR Vbeta segments and 13 reverse primers for TCR Jbeta segments was used in the multiplex PCR. A multiplex PCR assay on genomic DNA amplified the CDR3 region of rearranged TCR beta genes. The Illumina HiSeq System was used to sequence the amplified TCR beta libraries as 87-base-pair reads. The study's own analysis went as follows. A later analysis counted 75 million to 100 million unique TCR beta chains across the 550 to 750 repertoires, and roughly 9.9 million of these chains were shared by at least two donors. To remove PCR and sequencing errors, raw reads were error-corrected and collapsed into unique sequences using a nearest-neighbor algorithm that merged closely related sequences. CDR3 sequences were aligned to IMGT reference sequences to assign V, D and J gene segments. For a sequence to be retained, a match of at least six nucleotides to both a V gene segment and a J gene segment was required. Rearrangements were classified as productive when the CDR3 lacked stop codons and remained in frame with V and J, and all other rearrangements were classified as non-productive. CDR3 was defined according to IMGT convention as the region running from the second conserved V-encoded cysteine to the conserved J-encoded phenylalanine. In an earlier analysis of around 570 of the donors, sequences lacking an unambiguous match to a single V gene segment were excluded. In an earlier analysis of some 590 of the donors, a V segment was called functional when productive rearrangements were above 56.7%, and segregating when the standard deviation between donors exceeded 5%. A statistical classification framework was built to diagnose cytomegalovirus status from the catalog of TCR beta chain sequences. In a later analysis, TCR nucleotide sequences were compared against IMGT/GENE-DB human TR gene sequences so that V and J genes could be assigned. A later analysis assigned CDR3 sequences and most-parsimonious VDJ recombination scenarios with the TCRdist pipeline. In a later analysis, each TCR beta chain was defined by its CDR3 amino acid sequence together with its V-gene family, and reads lacking a unique V-gene family were excluded. A later analysis removed 592 highly shared, low-generation-probability nucleotide sequences to deal with suspected cross-contamination and a sequencing artifact. In a later analysis, a clonal expansion index was calculated for each public chain from normalized within-repertoire ranks of inferred template counts. In a later analysis, generation probabilities were computed with a VDJ recombination model fitted to out-of-frame rearrangements, and the resulting probabilities were checked against IGoR. Hypergeometric tests were used in a later analysis to score TCR-TCR, TCR-HLA and TCR-CMV co-occurrence, with a repertoire-size bias correction applied to the TCR pairs. In a later analysis, false discovery rates were estimated by permuting HLA or CMV assignments 20 times. A later analysis grouped co-occurring TCRs with DBSCAN, adding TCRdist sequence similarity when clustering within HLA-allele-positive subsets. Repertoires with fewer than 30,000 or more than 120,000 public chains were left out of co-occurrence clustering, as were five repertoires with anomalous nucleotide sharing. TCRdb took this table from immuneACCESS and kept in-frame rearrangements with V and J called. Such tables lack part of the clones; where checked against another copy, unresolved V genes explain under half of the gap, and the rest is unexplained. Clonal size and the V and J genes are those of that table, whereas D and trimming came from the DNA. The sample has 150,000 to 200,000 clones on record, about 13% of them singletons. Approximately 7.8% of the sample goes to the ten largest clones.

The cohort was made up of about 610 healthy bone marrow donors. At the time of sampling, all cohort members were nominally healthy, though unrecorded immune exposures were likely present. The donor tested CMV seropositive and was one of the 289 seropositive cohort members. A peripheral blood sample was provided by each donor, and peripheral blood mononuclear cells were used for TCR beta sequencing. The Qiagen DNeasy Blood Extraction Kit was used to extract genomic DNA from the blood cell samples. Specimen: PBMCs. This chain joins TRBV29-1 to TRBJ1-2; the D region possibly corresponds to TRBD1 (6 bases align). This TCR derives from a man between 45 and 60 years old in good health and CMV-seropositive. The CDR3 region reads CSVLGLGAYGYTF. DNA sequence: TGCAGCGTTCTTGGTCTGGGGGCATATGGCTACACCTTC. The variable domain in full, with residues beyond the CDR3 obtained from the reference TRBV29-1 and TRBJ1-2 genes, is SAVISQKPSRDICQRGTSLTIQCQVDSQVTMMFWYRQQPGQSLTLIATANQGSEATYESGFVIDKFPISRPNLTFSTLTVSNMSPEDSSIYLCSVLGLGAYGYTFGSGTRLTVV.